This T cell receptor beta chain originates from a study of T cells in Graves' hyperthyroidism and ophthalmopathy. Study summary: Peripheral blood draws took place at initial diagnosis, ahead of any treatment. Overall study results and limits: In validation, the model predicted ophthalmopathy. These predictions came a median approximately 6.5 months before onset.

On this clonotype itself: The target antigen is unknown.

There were TCR beta CDR3 regions amplified from RNA transcripts. Carried out on the TCR CDR3, a first-round RT-PCR used the HTBI primer set. TCRdb processed the multiplex PCR reads anew with MiXCR; each CDR3 protein has one entry. The sample contains 450,000 to 600,000 distinct CDR3 sequences, about 20% of which appear only once. Trimming removed 3 bases at V and 5 bases at J, with 10 bases between. The CDR3 loop spans 12 amino acids. Per the germline V gene, CDR1 is DFQATT and CDR2 is SNEGSKA (reference sequence). What was sequenced was blood. The V call is TRBV20-1, the J call TRBJ1-1, with D tentatively TRBD1 (5 bases). This clonotype originated in a middle-aged man with Graves' ophthalmopathy. The chain's CDR3 is CSASSGGTEAFF. The CDR3 coding sequence is TGCAGTGCTAGTTCCGGGGGGACTGAAGCTTTCTTT.